This entry lists 5 T cell receptor beta chains sequenced from one sample in a study of human T cells and chemical hapten exposure. As to time point: patch test 3, about 24 weeks after DPC sensitization. Treatment noted: therapeutic diphenylcyclopropenone sensitization with weekly scalp DPC. One entry per CDR3 protein results from TCRdb running MiXCR on the RACE reads. The sample gives 80,000 to 100,000 distinct CDR3 sequences, 10% to 14% of which show up once; over 3.5% is in the top ten. The specimen was whole blood, collected in connection with sensitization to the hapten diphenylcyclopropenone (DPC). All receptors derive from a woman aged 50 to 60 with alopecia areata. Some clones in this sample may be carry-over from other donors' samples.

Points on this clonotype: A read error may be the cause here, since a much bigger clone is one base away. The chain joins TRBV28 to TRBJ1-5, with 9 bases that match TRBD1. The CDR3 runs to 17 residues. Germline trimming cut 6 bases from V and 9 bases from J; bases unmatched to any gene: 18. The germline gives CDR1 MDHEN, CDR2 SYDVKM. The CDR3 loop reads CASRESHGQGWGLPQHF. The CDR3 nucleotides read TGTGCCAGCAGGGAGAGCCACGGACAGGGGTGGGGTCTGCCCCAGCATTTT.

The table lists this clonotype with a few counts. This rearrangement joins TRBV19 to TRBJ2-1, with 15 bases that match TRBD2. V shed 3 bases and J 9 bases; nucleotides not matched to a gene: 6. CDR3 length: 16 residues. Looked up from germline, CDR1 is LNHDA and CDR2 is SQIVND (reference sequence). CDR3 protein: CASSIEGLAGGGEQFF. DNA of the CDR3: TGTGCCAGTAGTATCGAGGGACTAGCGGGAGGCGGTGAGCAGTTCTTC.

This clonotype was seen repeatedly, ten times or more. One end of the junction varies from germline; a read error may be responsible. The chain couples TRBV7-7 to TRBJ2-5, with D perhaps being TRBD1 or TRBD2 (5 bases each). Germline V gene sequence: CDR1 SSHAT, CDR2 FNYEAQ (reference sequence). This CDR3 has 14 residues. The CDR3 loop is CASSLSSGPETQYF. The CDR3 DNA reads as TGTGCTAGCAGCTTATCGTCGGGGCCGGAGACCCAGTACTTC.

This rearrangement joins TRBV11-2 to TRBJ2-7; D not certain. Germline V lookup: CDR1 SGHAT, CDR2 FQNNGV. CDR3 size: 13 residues. V shed 5 bases and J shed 3 bases, with 11 bases lying between them. Here the CDR3 reads CASSPSLGYEQYF. DNA for the CDR3: TGTGCCAGCAGCCCTAGTCTGGGCTACGAGCAGTACTTC.

The chain recombines TRBV7-6 with TRBJ2-6; maybe TRBD2 (6 bases). This CDR3 region has 16 residues. CDR1 is SGHVS, CDR2 FNYEAQ, per germline. With 1 base removed from V and 1 base from J, the gap between germline ends came to 8 bases. The CDR3 DNA reads as TGTGCCAGCAGCTTAGGGGGAGGTTCTGGGGCCAACGTCCTGACTTTC. Translated: CASSLGGGSGANVLTF.